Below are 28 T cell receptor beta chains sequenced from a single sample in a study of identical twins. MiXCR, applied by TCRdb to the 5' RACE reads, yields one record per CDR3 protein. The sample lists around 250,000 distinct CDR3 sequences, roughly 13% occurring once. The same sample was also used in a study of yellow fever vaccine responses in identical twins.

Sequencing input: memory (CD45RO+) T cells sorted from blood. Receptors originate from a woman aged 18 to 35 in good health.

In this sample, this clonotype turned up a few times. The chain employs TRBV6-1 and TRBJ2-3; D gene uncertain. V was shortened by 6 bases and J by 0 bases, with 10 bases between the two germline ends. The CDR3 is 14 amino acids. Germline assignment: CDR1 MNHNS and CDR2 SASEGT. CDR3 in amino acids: CASRWGTSTDTQYF. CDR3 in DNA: TGTGCCAGCAGGTGGGGAACTAGCACAGATACGCAGTATTTT.

The CDR3 nucleotides read TGCAGTGCACTTGCCCCGGGACAGGGGGCCAGGAATGAGCAGTTCTTC. Its protein product is CSALAPGQGARNEQFF. This chain joins TRBV20-1 and TRBJ2-1; 12 bases match TRBD1. The J segment lost 7 bases and the V segment lost 6 bases, leaving 13 bases of the junction unmatched. The CDR3 consists of 16 residues. Germline CDR1 is DFQATT and CDR2 is SNEGSKA (reference sequence).

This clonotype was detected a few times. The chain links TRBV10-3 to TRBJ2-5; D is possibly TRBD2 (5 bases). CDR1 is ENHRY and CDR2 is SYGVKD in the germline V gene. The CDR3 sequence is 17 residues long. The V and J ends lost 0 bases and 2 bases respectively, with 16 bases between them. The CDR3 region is CAISESSGDTGQETQYF. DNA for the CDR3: TGTGCCATCAGTGAGTCGAGCGGAGACACCGGGCAAGAGACCCAGTACTTC.

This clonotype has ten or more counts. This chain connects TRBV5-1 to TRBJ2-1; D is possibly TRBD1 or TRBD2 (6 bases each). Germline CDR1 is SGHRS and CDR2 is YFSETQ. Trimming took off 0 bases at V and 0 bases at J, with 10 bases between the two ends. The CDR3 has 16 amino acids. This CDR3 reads CASSLEGGGSYNEQFF. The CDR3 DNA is TGCGCCAGCAGCTTGGAGGGGGGTGGCTCCTACAATGAGCAGTTCTTC.

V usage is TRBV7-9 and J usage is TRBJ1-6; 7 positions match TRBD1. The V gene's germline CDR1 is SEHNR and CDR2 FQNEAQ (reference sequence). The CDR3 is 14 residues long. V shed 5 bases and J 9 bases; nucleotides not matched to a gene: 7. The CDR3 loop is CASSVEQGFSPLHF. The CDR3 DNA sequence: TGTGCCAGCAGCGTCGAACAGGGGTTTTCACCCCTCCACTTT.

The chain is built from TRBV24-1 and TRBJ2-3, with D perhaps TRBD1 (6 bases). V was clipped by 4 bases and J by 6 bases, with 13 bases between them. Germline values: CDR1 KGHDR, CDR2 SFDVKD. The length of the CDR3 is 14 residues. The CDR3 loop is CATSDVRGIDTQYF. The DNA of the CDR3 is TGTGCCACCAGTGACGTTAGGGGGATCGATACGCAGTATTTT.

The CDR3 protein is CASSDLGGQSYEQYF. CDR3 DNA: TGTGCCAGCAGTGATTTGGGGGGTCAGTCCTACGAGCAGTACTTC. The rearrangement joins TRBV2 to TRBJ2-7; maybe TRBD2 (6 bases). The CDR3 contains 15 residues. In germline, CDR1 is SNHLY, CDR2 FYNNEI. The V end lost 3 bases, the J end lost 1 base, and 13 bases lay between the germline ends.

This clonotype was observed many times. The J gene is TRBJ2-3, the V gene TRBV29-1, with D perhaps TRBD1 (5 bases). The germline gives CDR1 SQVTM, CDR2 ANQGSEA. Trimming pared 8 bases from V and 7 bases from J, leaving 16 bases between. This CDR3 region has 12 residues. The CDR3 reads CSFRPGINTQYF. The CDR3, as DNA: TGCAGCTTCCGGCCAGGGATAAATACGCAGTATTTT.

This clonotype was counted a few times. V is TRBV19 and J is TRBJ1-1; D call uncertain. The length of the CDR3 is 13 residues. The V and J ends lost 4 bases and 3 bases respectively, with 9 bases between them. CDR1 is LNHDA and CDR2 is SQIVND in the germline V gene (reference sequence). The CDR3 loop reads CASSTRFDTEAFF. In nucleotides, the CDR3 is TGTGCCAGTAGTACCCGCTTCGACACTGAAGCTTTCTTT.

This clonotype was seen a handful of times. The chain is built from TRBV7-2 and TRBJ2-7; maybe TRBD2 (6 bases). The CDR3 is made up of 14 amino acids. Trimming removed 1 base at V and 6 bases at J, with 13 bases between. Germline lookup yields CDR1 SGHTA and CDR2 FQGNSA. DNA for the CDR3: TGTGCCAGCAGCTTAGGGAGGGGTCGCAGCGAGCAGTACTTC. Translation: CASSLGRGRSEQYF.

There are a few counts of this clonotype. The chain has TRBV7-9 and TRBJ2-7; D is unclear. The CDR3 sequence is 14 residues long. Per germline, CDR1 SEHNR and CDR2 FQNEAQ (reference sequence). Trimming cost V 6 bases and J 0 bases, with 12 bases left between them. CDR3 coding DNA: TGTGCCAGCAGTAGATTAGCAGGCTCCTACGAGCAGTACTTC. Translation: CASSRLAGSYEQYF.

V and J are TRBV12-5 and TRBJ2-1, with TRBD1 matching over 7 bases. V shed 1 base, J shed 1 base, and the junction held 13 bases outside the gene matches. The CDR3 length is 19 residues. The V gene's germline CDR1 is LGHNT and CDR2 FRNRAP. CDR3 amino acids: CASGLAPKDRSNSYNEQFF. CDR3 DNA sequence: TGTGCTAGTGGTTTGGCCCCGAAGGACAGGTCCAATTCCTACAATGAGCAGTTCTTC. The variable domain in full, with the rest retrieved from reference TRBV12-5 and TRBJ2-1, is DARVTQTPRHKVTEMGQEVTMRCQPILGHNTVFWYRQTMMQGLELLAYFRNRAPLDDSGMPKDRFSAEMPDATLATLKIQPSEPRDSAVYFCASGLAPKDRSNSYNEQFFGPGTRLTVL.

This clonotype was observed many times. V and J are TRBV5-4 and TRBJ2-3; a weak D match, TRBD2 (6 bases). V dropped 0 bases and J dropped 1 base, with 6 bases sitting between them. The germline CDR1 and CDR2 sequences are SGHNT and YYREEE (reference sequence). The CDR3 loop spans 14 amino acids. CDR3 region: CASSLVAGTDTQYF. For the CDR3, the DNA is TGTGCCAGCAGCTTGGTAGCGGGCACAGATACGCAGTATTTT.

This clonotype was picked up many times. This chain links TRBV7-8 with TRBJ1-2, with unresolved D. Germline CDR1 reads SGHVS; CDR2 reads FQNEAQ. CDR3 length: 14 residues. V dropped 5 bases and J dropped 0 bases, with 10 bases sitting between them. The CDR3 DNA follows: TGTGCCAGCAGCATCGGAGGAGCTAACTATGGCTACACCTTC. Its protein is CASSIGGANYGYTF.

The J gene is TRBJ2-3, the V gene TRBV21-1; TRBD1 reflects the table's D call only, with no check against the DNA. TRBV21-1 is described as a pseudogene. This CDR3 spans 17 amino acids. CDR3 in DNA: TGTGCCAGCAGCACCCTCTCAGGACAAGTCCACCTTTATACGCAGTATTTT. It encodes CASSTLSGQVHLYTQYF.

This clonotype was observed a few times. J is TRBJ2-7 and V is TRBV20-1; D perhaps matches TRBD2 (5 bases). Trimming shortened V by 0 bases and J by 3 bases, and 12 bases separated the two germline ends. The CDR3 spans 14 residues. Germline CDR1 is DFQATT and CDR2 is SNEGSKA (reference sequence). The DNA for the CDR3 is TGCAGTGCTAGAGATAGGACGGGGAACTACGAGCAGTACTTC. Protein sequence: CSARDRTGNYEQYF.

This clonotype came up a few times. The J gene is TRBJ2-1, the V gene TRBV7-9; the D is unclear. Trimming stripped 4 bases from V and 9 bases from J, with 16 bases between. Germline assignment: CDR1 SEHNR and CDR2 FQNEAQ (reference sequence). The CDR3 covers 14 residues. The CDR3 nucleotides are TGTGCCAGCAGCTCCCCCCTCTTGGACGGTGAGCAGTTCTTC. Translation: CASSSPLLDGEQFF.

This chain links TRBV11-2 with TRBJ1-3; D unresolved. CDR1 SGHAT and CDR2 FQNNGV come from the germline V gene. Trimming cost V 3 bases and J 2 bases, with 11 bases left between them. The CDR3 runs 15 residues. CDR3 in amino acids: CASSLVGIAGNTIYF. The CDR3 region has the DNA TGTGCCAGCAGCTTGGTAGGGATAGCTGGAAACACCATATATTTT.

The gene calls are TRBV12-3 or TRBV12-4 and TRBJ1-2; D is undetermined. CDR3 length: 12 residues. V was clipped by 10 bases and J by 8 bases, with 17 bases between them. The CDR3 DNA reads TGTGCCATCCAAAGAAGTAGAGTAGGCTACACCTTC. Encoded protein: CAIQRSRVGYTF.

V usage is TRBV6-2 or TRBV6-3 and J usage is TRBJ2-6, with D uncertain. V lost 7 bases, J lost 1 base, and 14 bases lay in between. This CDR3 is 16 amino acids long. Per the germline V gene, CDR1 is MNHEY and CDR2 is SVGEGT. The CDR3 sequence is CASTLGRLSGANVLTF. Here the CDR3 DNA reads TGTGCCAGCACCCTAGGTCGTTTATCTGGGGCCAACGTCCTGACTTTC.

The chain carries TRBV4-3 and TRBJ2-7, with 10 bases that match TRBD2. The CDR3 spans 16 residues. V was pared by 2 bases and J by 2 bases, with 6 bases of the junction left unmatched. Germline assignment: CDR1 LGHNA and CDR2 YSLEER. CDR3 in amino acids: CASSQQWTSGTYEQYF. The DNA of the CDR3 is TGCGCCAGCAGCCAACAATGGACTAGCGGCACCTACGAGCAGTACTTC.

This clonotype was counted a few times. CDR3 loop: CASSPGLAGGEQYF. The CDR3 nucleotides are TGTGCCAGCAGCCCGGGACTAGCGGGGGGCGAGCAGTACTTC. The rearrangement joins TRBV7-2 to TRBJ2-7; TRBD2 matches at 15 bases. Germline V gene lookup returns CDR1 SGHTA and CDR2 FQGNSA. The CDR3 runs to 14 residues. V gave up 5 bases and J gave up 6 bases; unmatched junction bases: 2.

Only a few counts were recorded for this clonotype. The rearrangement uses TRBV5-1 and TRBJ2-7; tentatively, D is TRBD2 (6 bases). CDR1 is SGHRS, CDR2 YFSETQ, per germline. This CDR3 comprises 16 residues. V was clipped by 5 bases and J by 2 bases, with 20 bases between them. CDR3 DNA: TGCGCCAGCAGTTTCCCTACCGGGACTTTAACCTACGAGCAGTACTTC. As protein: CASSFPTGTLTYEQYF.

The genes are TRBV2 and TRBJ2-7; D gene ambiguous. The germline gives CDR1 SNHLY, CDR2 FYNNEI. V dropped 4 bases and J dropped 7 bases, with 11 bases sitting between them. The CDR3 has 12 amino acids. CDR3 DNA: TGTGCCAGCAGTGGAGATATGGGGGAGCAGTACTTC. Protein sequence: CASSGDMGEQYF.

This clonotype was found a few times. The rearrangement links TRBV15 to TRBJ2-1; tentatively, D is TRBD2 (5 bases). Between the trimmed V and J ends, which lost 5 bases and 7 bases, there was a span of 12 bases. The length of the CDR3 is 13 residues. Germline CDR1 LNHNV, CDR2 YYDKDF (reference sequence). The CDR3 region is CATSYPRDNEQFF. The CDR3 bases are TGTGCCACCAGCTATCCCCGGGATAATGAGCAGTTCTTC.

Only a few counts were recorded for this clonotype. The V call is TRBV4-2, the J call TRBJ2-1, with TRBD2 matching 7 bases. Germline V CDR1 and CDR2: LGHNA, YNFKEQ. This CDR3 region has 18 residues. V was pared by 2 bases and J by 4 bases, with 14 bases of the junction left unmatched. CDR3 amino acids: CASSQRFIAGDRYNEQFF. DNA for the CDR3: TGTGCCAGCAGCCAAAGGTTTATTGCGGGAGATAGGTACAATGAGCAGTTCTTC.

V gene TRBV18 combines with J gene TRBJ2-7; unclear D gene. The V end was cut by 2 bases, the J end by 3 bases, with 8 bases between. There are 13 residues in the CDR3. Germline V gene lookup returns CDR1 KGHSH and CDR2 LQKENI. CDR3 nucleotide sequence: TGTGCCAGCTCACCAGGGTTCGACTACGAGCAGTACTTC. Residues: CASSPGFDYEQYF.

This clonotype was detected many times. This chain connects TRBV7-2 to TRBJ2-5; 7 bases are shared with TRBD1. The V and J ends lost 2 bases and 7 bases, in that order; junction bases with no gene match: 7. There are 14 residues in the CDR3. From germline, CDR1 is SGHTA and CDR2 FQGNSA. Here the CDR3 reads CASSLSTGALTQYF. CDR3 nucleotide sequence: TGTGCCAGCAGCTTAAGTACAGGGGCTCTGACCCAGTACTTC.